The following is a TCR beta chain sequence with its context. Its antigen remains undetermined. No base-level quality is on record; no much larger clone is a single base apart. This sample is part of a study of response to subunit inactivated influenza vaccine (dated by TCRdb to the late 2010s). The study in broad terms: Deep quantitative T cell receptor repertoire profiling was used in the study to track responses to a trivalent subunit inactivated influenza vaccine.

Beyond this particular receptor, the publication reports: According to the authors, only a limited number of new T cells may be recruited by each seasonal influenza vaccination.

Trimming takes 3 bases off V and 6 bases off J; junction bases not matched to a gene: 13. The CDR1 and CDR2 encoded by the germline V gene are SGDLS and YYNGEE. The CDR3 has 16 amino acids, counting the end cysteine and phenylalanine. The DNA shown is the 48-base CDR3, in frame from base 1. The library was obtained by RT-PCR. Sequencing instrument: Illumina HiSeq 2500. TCRdb passed the public sequencing reads through fastp at Q25 and MiXCR, retaining productive beta sequences. Identical CDR3 protein sequences are pooled into one entry, listed with their most common genes and DNA. The sample has about 190,000 distinct CDR3 sequences on record, over 13% of them singletons. 20% to 30% of the sample belongs to the ten largest clones.

This material consisted of CD8+ T cells sorted from PBMCs, taken about 5 days after vaccination. The origin of this receptor is a man aged 50-59 years who received an inactivated influenza vaccine. Donor details come from another sample of the same person, matched by shared clones. This receptor chain uses TRBV9 and TRBJ1-1, with TRBD1 identical over 8 junction bases. The DNA sequence reads TGTGCCAGCAGCGACACGGCGAAGACAGGGGAGGCTGAAGCTTTCTTT. Its amino acids are CASSDTAKTGEAEAFF.